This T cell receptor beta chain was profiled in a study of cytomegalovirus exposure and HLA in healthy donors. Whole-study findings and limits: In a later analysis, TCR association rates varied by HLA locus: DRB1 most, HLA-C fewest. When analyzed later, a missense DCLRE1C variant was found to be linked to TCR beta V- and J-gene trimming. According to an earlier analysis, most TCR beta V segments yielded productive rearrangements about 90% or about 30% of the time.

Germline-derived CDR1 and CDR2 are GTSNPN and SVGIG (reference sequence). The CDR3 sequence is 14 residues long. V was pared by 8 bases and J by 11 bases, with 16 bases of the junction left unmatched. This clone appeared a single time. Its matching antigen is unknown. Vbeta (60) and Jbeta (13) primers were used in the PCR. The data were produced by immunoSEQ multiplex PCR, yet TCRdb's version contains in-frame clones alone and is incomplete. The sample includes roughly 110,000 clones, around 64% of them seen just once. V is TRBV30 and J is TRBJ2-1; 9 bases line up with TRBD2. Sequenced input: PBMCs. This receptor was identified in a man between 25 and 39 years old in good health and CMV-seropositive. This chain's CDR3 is CARLAGKFPPQQFF. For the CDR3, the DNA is TGTGCCCGGCTAGCGGGGAAATTCCCCCCCCAGCAGTTCTTC.